The 27 T cell receptor beta chains reported below all come from one sample, sequenced in a study of cytomegalovirus exposure and HLA in healthy donors. 13 Jbeta primers and 60 Vbeta primers were used for the PCR. Sequencing used immunoSEQ multiplex PCR; TCRdb keeps in-frame clones, though not all of them. The table has 150,000 to 200,000 clones, approximately 80% seen once. The material sequenced was PBMCs. These receptors were taken from a man aged 18 to 35 in good health and CMV-seronegative.

The genes are TRBV5-1 and TRBJ1-1; 7 nucleotides line up with TRBD1. This CDR3 contains 14 residues. Per germline, CDR1 SGHRS and CDR2 YFSETQ. The V and J ends lost 7 bases and 0 bases, in that order; junction bases with no gene match: 6. The CDR3 DNA follows: TGCGCCAGCGGCCCGACAGGGATGAACACTGAAGCTTTCTTT. Residues: CASGPTGMNTEAFF.

This clone was counted between two and nine times. The chain recombines TRBV5-6 with TRBJ1-4; possible D gene TRBD1, 6 bases. Germline V CDR1 and CDR2: SGHDT, YYEEEE. The ends were cut back, 5 bases at V and 7 bases at J, with 15 bases in the middle. CDR3 length: 14 residues. This chain's CDR3 is CASRKQGVGEKLFF. Written as DNA, the CDR3 is TGTGCCAGCAGAAAACAGGGCGTTGGTGAAAAACTGTTTTTT.

The genes are TRBV5-8 and TRBJ2-7; TRBD1 matches 8 bases. CDR1 is SGHTS and CDR2 is YDEGEE in the germline V gene. This CDR3 is built from 14 residues. V dropped 4 bases and J dropped 2; count of bases not matched to a gene: 5. CDR3 nucleotide sequence: TGTGCCAGCAGCCCGTGGACAGGGACCTACGAGCAGTACTTC. Its translation: CASSPWTGTYEQYF.

This chain connects TRBV6-6 to TRBJ1-6; TRBD1 matches at 8 bases. Germline CDR1 and CDR2: MNHNY and SVGAGI (reference sequence). J gave up 9 bases and V 2 bases, and 9 bases lay outside the gene matches. This CDR3 has 16 amino acids. Written as DNA, the CDR3 is TGTGCCAGCAGTTACCGGACAGGGAACAGGGTTTCACCCCTCCACTTT. Its translation is CASSYRTGNRVSPLHF.

V gene TRBV30 combines with J gene TRBJ1-5; D gene unclear. Per the germline V gene, CDR1 is GTSNPN and CDR2 is SVGIG (reference sequence). Trimming stripped 0 bases from V and 0 bases from J, with 6 bases between. The length of the CDR3 is 14 residues. Here the CDR3 reads CAWSVHLSNQPQHF. The CDR3, as DNA: TGTGCCTGGAGTGTACACCTTAGCAATCAGCCCCAGCATTTT.

The chain recombines TRBV19 with TRBJ1-6; perhaps TRBD1 as D (5 bases). The V end was cut by 4 bases, the J end by 3 bases, with 10 bases between. This CDR3 region has 15 residues. Germline V gene sequence: CDR1 LNHDA, CDR2 SQIVND (reference sequence). The CDR3 DNA reads as TGTGCCAGTAGTACACAGGCAGTCTATAATTCACCCCTCCACTTT. Its translation is CASSTQAVYNSPLHF.

The chain uses TRBV5-1 and TRBJ2-3; D gene ambiguous. Trimming took off 3 bases at V and 1 base at J, with 15 bases between the two ends. From germline, CDR1 is SGHRS and CDR2 YFSETQ. The CDR3 totals 16 residues. The CDR3 coding sequence is TGCGCCAGCAGCTCCGATGGATGGCAGGGCACAGATACGCAGTATTTT. It codes for CASSSDGWQGTDTQYF.

V and J are TRBV6-5 and TRBJ2-3; 10 bases match TRBD2. The CDR3 consists of 14 residues. Trimming removed 0 bases from V and 8 bases from J; junction bases left unmatched: 2. Germline V gene lookup returns CDR1 MNHEY and CDR2 SVGAGI. The CDR3 DNA follows: TGTGCCAGCAGTTACTCGATAGCGGGAGGTACGCAGTATTTT. This encodes CASSYSIAGGTQYF.

The CDR3 coding sequence is TGTGCCAGCTCACCGGACAGGGGTGATTCACCCCTCCACTTT. Translating it yields CASSPDRGDSPLHF. This rearrangement joins TRBV18 to TRBJ1-6; 9 bases are shared with TRBD1. V gave up 3 bases and J gave up 8 bases; unmatched junction bases: 2. The germline gives CDR1 KGHSH, CDR2 LQKENI. The CDR3 spans 14 residues.

V is TRBV7-8 and J is TRBJ2-1, with D possibly matching TRBD2 (6 bases). The CDR3 length is 16 residues. V was cut by 10 bases and J by 0 bases, with 19 bases left in between. Germline values: CDR1 SGHVS, CDR2 FQNEAQ. The CDR3: CATQMGGPSSYNEQFF. The CDR3 DNA reads as TGTGCCACACAGATGGGGGGTCCAAGCTCCTACAATGAGCAGTTCTTC.

V usage is TRBV5-4 and J usage is TRBJ2-2; 9 bases fit TRBD1. The V gene end was trimmed by 4 bases and the J gene end by 3 bases; junction bases not matched to a gene: 7. The CDR3 loop spans 16 amino acids. CDR1 is SGHNT, CDR2 YYREEE, per germline (reference sequence). This CDR3 reads CASSKPGQGDTGELFF. Here the CDR3 DNA reads TGTGCCAGCAGCAAGCCGGGACAGGGCGACACCGGGGAGCTGTTTTTT.

V and J are TRBV19 and TRBJ1-3; D is perhaps TRBD1 (5 bases). The CDR3 is 14 residues long. Per germline, CDR1 LNHDA and CDR2 SQIVND (reference sequence). Trimming pared 9 bases from V and 0 bases from J, leaving 12 bases between. The CDR3 DNA reads as TGTGCCAGCGCATACAGGAACTCTGGAAACACCATATATTTT. It encodes CASAYRNSGNTIYF.

The V and J genes are TRBV7-2 and TRBJ1-2, with TRBD1 matching 11 bases. This CDR3 is built from 15 residues. J gave up 7 bases and V 3 bases, and 7 bases lay outside the gene matches. Germline V gene data show CDR1 as SGHTA and CDR2 as FQGNSA. CDR3 sequence: CASSFSGQGVSGYTF. The CDR3 DNA reads as TGTGCCAGCAGCTTTTCGGGACAGGGGGTCTCTGGCTACACCTTC. The whole variable domain, filled in from reference TRBV7-2 and TRBJ1-2, reads GAGVSQSPSNKVTEKGKDVELRCDPISGHTALYWYRQSLGQGLEFLIYFQGNSAPDKSGLPSDRFSAERTGGSVSTLTIQRTQQEDSAVYLCASSFSGQGVSGYTFGSGTRLTVV.

The CDR3 DNA follows: TGTGCCAGCAGGGAGGGGCCCAATGAGCAGTTCTTC. Its translation is CASREGPNEQFF. The chain is built from TRBV6-5 and TRBJ2-1; tentatively, D is TRBD2 (6 bases). Germline assignment: CDR1 MNHEY and CDR2 SVGAGI. This CDR3 region has 12 residues. V lost 6 bases and J lost 6, with 9 bases in between.

The chain has TRBV10-3 and TRBJ2-1, with a tentative D call TRBD1 (5 bases). The CDR3 loop spans 13 amino acids. V shed 4 bases and J shed 10 bases, with 14 bases lying between them. Germline loops: CDR1 ENHRY, CDR2 SYGVKD. CDR3 residues: CAISGVRWGEQFF. In DNA, the CDR3 is TGTGCCATCAGTGGTGTCAGGTGGGGCGAGCAGTTCTTC.

The genes are TRBV18 and TRBJ2-7; D may be TRBD2 (5 bases). This CDR3 is 13 amino acids long. Trimming stripped 3 bases from V and 1 base from J, with 7 bases between. CDR1 and CDR2 (germline): KGHSH, LQKENI. This chain's CDR3 is CASSPSESYEQYF. CDR3 sequence (DNA): TGTGCCAGCTCACCTAGCGAGTCCTACGAGCAGTACTTC.

The chain recombines TRBV4-2 with TRBJ1-2; weak D call: TRBD1 (6 bases). Germline loops: CDR1 LGHNA, CDR2 YNFKEQ. V was shortened by 0 bases and J by 6 bases, with 14 bases between the two germline ends. CDR3 length: 15 amino acids. CDR3 in amino acids: CASSQELQGGDGYTF. The DNA for the CDR3 is TGTGCCAGCAGCCAAGAACTACAGGGTGGGGATGGCTACACCTTC.

The rearrangement uses TRBV19 and TRBJ1-5; 7 bases match TRBD1. J gave up 0 bases and V 6 bases, and 5 bases lay outside the gene matches. Looked up from germline, CDR1 is LNHDA and CDR2 is SQIVND (reference sequence). The CDR3 extends over 15 amino acids. CDR3 DNA sequence: TGTGCCAGTAGCTCGGGACAGTATAGCAATCAGCCCCAGCATTTT. Translation: CASSSGQYSNQPQHF.

The V gene is TRBV7-2, the J gene TRBJ1-5, with D unresolved. The CDR3 has 13 amino acids. Looked up from germline, CDR1 is SGHTA and CDR2 is FQGNSA. V gave up 2 bases and J gave up 6 bases, with 8 bases separating them. The CDR3 loop reads CASSLMSGQPQHF. In DNA form, the CDR3 reads TGTGCCAGCAGCTTAATGTCGGGTCAGCCCCAGCATTTT.

CDR3 nucleotides: TGTGCCAGCAGTTCGGACGCGGGACGGCGTAATGAAAAACTGTTTTTT. Translation gives CASSSDAGRRNEKLFF. The rearrangement links TRBV6-5 to TRBJ1-4; D is possibly TRBD1 (5 bases). Germline CDR1 MNHEY, CDR2 SVGAGI. V dropped 4 bases and J dropped 4 bases, with 16 bases sitting between them. The CDR3 covers 16 residues.

The J gene is TRBJ1-1, the V gene TRBV28; perhaps TRBD1 as D (5 bases). This CDR3 contains 15 residues. CDR1 is MDHEN and CDR2 is SYDVKM in the germline V gene. V was cut by 3 bases and J by 3 bases, with 14 bases left in between. The CDR3 reads CASSFFREVHTEAFF. As DNA, the CDR3 is TGTGCCAGCAGTTTTTTCAGGGAAGTGCACACTGAAGCTTTCTTT.

This clone has only a few counts. CDR3 DNA: TGCGCCAGCAGCTTGGGACAGGGGACCTCCTACGAGCAGTACTTC. Protein: CASSLGQGTSYEQYF. The chain couples TRBV5-1 to TRBJ2-7; 8 positions match TRBD1. J was trimmed by 0 bases and V by 0 bases; bases with no gene match: 2. Germline values: CDR1 SGHRS, CDR2 YFSETQ. The CDR3 spans 15 residues.

The chain employs TRBV18 and TRBJ1-1; D is undetermined. The CDR3 runs 13 residues. Germline V CDR1 and CDR2: KGHSH, LQKENI. Trimming took off 5 bases at V and 2 bases at J, with 9 bases between the two ends. The CDR3 loop is CASSSNPNTEAFF. CDR3 nucleotides: TGTGCCAGCTCATCTAACCCCAACACTGAAGCTTTCTTT.

The genes are TRBV5-1 and TRBJ2-1; 10 nucleotides agree with TRBD2. The CDR3 contains 17 residues. The junction had 12 bases not matched to a gene; V was cut back by 7 bases and J by 2 bases. CDR1 is SGHRS, CDR2 YFSETQ, per germline. CDR3 sequence reads: CASSRGALAGAYNEQFF. For the CDR3, the DNA is TGCGCCAGCTCCCGAGGGGCCCTAGCGGGAGCCTACAATGAGCAGTTCTTC.

This clone was picked up a small number of times. The chain carries TRBV10-3 and TRBJ1-6; 7 bases fit TRBD1. The CDR3 sequence is 15 residues long. Germline CDR1 reads ENHRY; CDR2 reads SYGVKD. V gave up 1 base and J gave up 7 bases; unmatched junction bases: 4. The CDR3 nucleotides are TGTGCCATCAGTGAGTGGGACAGCCTGAATTCACCCCTCCACTTT. This codes for CAISEWDSLNSPLHF.

This clone was seen just once. The chain links TRBV4-1 to TRBJ1-5; 11 nucleotides align to TRBD1. The CDR3 length is 18 residues. V was clipped by 0 bases and J by 3 bases; unmatched bases: 7. CDR1 is MGHRA, CDR2 YSYEKL, per germline. Here the CDR3 DNA reads TGCGCCAGCAGCCAAGACCCGGGGGACAGGGGGTTCAATCAGCCCCAGCATTTT. This sequence encodes CASSQDPGDRGFNQPQHF.

J is TRBJ2-7 and V is TRBV25-1, with TRBD2 matching over 8 bases. V was clipped by 4 bases and J by 4 bases; unmatched bases: 9. This CDR3 is built from 15 residues. Germline V CDR1 and CDR2: MGHDK, SYGVNS. The CDR3 region has the DNA TGTGCCAGCAGTGTCTCGGGTCTAGCGGGTTACGAGCAGTACTTC. It translates to CASSVSGLAGYEQYF.